Below are 25 T cell receptor beta chains sequenced from a single sample in a study of T cells in Graves' hyperthyroidism and ophthalmopathy. TCR beta CDR3 regions were amplified from RNA transcripts. The primer set for the first-round RT-PCR of the TCR CDR3 was HTBI. TCRdb itself ran the multiplex PCR reads through MiXCR, one entry per CDR3 protein. The sample holds about 180,000 distinct CDR3 sequences, about 15% seen once. Sequenced material: blood. The receptor set was obtained from a woman aged 50 to 60 with Graves' hyperthyroidism.

As regards this clonotype: This may stem from a read error, because a much larger clone lies one nucleotide away. The chain recombines TRBV15 with TRBJ1-4; unclear D gene. Deletions cut 11 bases from V and 3 bases from J, with 10 bases between. The CDR3 has 12 amino acids. Germline V gene data show CDR1 as LNHNV and CDR2 as YYDKDF (reference sequence). In DNA, the CDR3 is TGTGCCGCGGGGAGTCCTAATGAAAAACTGTTTTTT. Its translation is CAAGSPNEKLFF.

Of note for this clonotype: Being one base from a much bigger clone, this may be a read error. The J gene is TRBJ2-7, the V gene TRBV11-2; the D gene is possibly TRBD1 (6 bases). This CDR3 is built from 20 residues. The V gene's germline CDR1 is SGHAT and CDR2 FQNNGV. CDR3 nucleotides: TGTACCAGCAGCTTCCTCTCTCCACGACAGGCGTTCCGAACTTTTTACGAGCAGTACTTC. It encodes CTSSFLSPRQAFRTFYEQYF.

This clonotype was observed many times. The rearrangement joins TRBV6-1 to TRBJ1-5, with D perhaps TRBD1 (6 bases). CDR1 is MNHNS, CDR2 SASEGT, per germline. Trimming removed 6 bases from V and 3 bases from J, with 15 bases in between. This CDR3 has 15 amino acids. The CDR3 loop reads CASRPFGQNNQPQHF. CDR3 coding DNA: TGTGCCAGCAGACCATTCGGACAGAACAATCAGCCCCAGCATTTT.

Many counts were recorded for this clonotype. The chain uses TRBV19 and TRBJ2-7, with D perhaps matching TRBD1 (8 bases). CDR3 length: 14 amino acids. The germline CDR1 and CDR2 sequences are LNHDA and SQIVND (reference sequence). Trimming shortened V by 6 bases and J by 5 bases, and 17 bases separated the two germline ends. The CDR3 spells CASRNQGAGDEQYF. CDR3 DNA: TGTGCCAGTAGAAACCAGGGGGCGGGGGACGAGCAGTACTTC.

This clonotype has just one count. This chain links TRBV2 with TRBJ2-4, with 7 bases fitting TRBD1. With V trimmed by 7 bases and J by 6 bases, 6 bases remained unmatched. CDR1 SNHLY and CDR2 FYNNEI come from the germline V gene. The CDR3 contains 13 residues. The CDR3 region is CASIPDRLNIQYF. In DNA, the CDR3 is TGTGCCAGCATCCCGGACAGGTTAAACATTCAGTACTTC.

This clonotype occurred many times. The chain combines TRBV5-1 with TRBJ2-5, with D perhaps TRBD2 (5 bases). V shed 0 bases and J shed 6 bases, with 9 bases lying between them. CDR1 is SGHRS, CDR2 YFSETQ, per germline. This CDR3 contains 13 residues. This CDR3 reads CASSLDSDQTQYF. DNA for the CDR3: TGCGCCAGCAGCTTGGATAGCGACCAGACCCAGTACTTC.

This clonotype was observed many times. In DNA form, the CDR3 reads TGCAGTGCCCCTGACTATTCCGTCACAGATACGCAGTATTTT. Its protein is CSAPDYSVTDTQYF. This sequence joins TRBV20-1 and TRBJ2-3; D perhaps matches TRBD2 (5 bases). Per the germline V gene, CDR1 is DFQATT and CDR2 is SNEGSKA (reference sequence). The V gene lost 6 bases and the J gene lost 2 bases, with 15 bases spanning the gap. The CDR3 contains 14 residues.

This clonotype was observed once. Mismatch with germline at one junction end may stem from a read error. The rearrangement links TRBV5-1 to TRBJ1-2; the D gene is possibly TRBD1 (5 bases). CDR1 is SGHRS and CDR2 is YFSETQ in the germline V gene. The CDR3 sequence is 14 residues long. CDR3 bases: TGCGCCAGCAGCTTGGGACAGTCGGACTATAGCTACACCTTC. Translated, it gives CASSLGQSDYSYTF. Using reference TRBV5-1 and TRBJ1-2 for the parts outside the CDR3, the full variable domain is KAGVTQTPRYLIKTRGQQVTLSCSPISGHRSVSWYQQTPGQGLQFLFEYFSETQRNKGNFPGRFSGRQFSNSRSEMNVSTLELGDSALYLCASSLGQSDYSYTFGSGTRLTVV.

This clonotype was found a few times. The chain has TRBV3-1 and TRBJ2-2; D gene ambiguous. This CDR3 has 14 residues. Trimming removed 4 bases from V and 0 bases from J, with 6 bases in between. The germline V gene has CDR1 LGHDT and CDR2 YNNKEL (reference sequence). DNA of the CDR3: TGTGCCAGCAGCCTAGGAACGAACACCGGGGAGCTGTTTTTT. Amino acid sequence: CASSLGTNTGELFF.

This clonotype was counted only a few times. The genes are TRBV9 and TRBJ1-2, with D maybe TRBD1 (6 bases). Germline CDR1 and CDR2: SGDLS and YYNGEE. The V end was cut by 4 bases, the J end by 2 bases, with 9 bases between. The CDR3 is 13 amino acids. CDR3 loop: CASSMTGNYGYTF. Written as DNA, the CDR3 is TGTGCCAGCAGCATGACAGGAAACTATGGCTACACCTTC.

This clonotype has ten or more counts. The chain combines TRBV6-2 or TRBV6-3 with TRBJ1-5; TRBD1 might be the D (5 bases). The CDR3 totals 14 residues. The germline V gene has CDR1 MNHEY and CDR2 SVGEGT. V was shortened by 7 bases and J by 5 bases, with 15 bases between the two germline ends. Here the CDR3 reads CASNRGGTDQPQHF. Written as DNA, the CDR3 is TGTGCCAGCAACCGCGGGGGTACCGATCAGCCCCAGCATTTT.

This clonotype was seen ten or more times. As DNA, the CDR3 is TGCAGTGCTAGGGACAGGGGGTATAACACTGAAGCTTTCTTT. Translating it yields CSARDRGYNTEAFF. The chain combines TRBV20-1 with TRBJ1-1, with 10 bases identical to TRBD1. This CDR3 spans 14 amino acids. Germline assignment: CDR1 DFQATT and CDR2 SNEGSKA (reference sequence). Trimming at V came to 3 bases and at J to 2 bases, leaving 3 bases not matched to a gene.

This chain joins TRBV7-9 and TRBJ1-1; D gene ambiguous. Trimming left V 3 bases short and J 1 base short, with 6 bases between. Germline V gene sequence: CDR1 SEHNR, CDR2 FQNEAQ (reference sequence). The CDR3 sequence is 13 residues long. In nucleotides, the CDR3 is TGTGCCAGCAGCTTTAAACAGAACACTGAAGCTTTCTTT. Translation: CASSFKQNTEAFF.

In its sample, this clonotype was seen many times. This rearrangement joins TRBV18 to TRBJ2-7; maybe TRBD1 (5 bases). Trimming took off 5 bases at V and 7 bases at J, with 15 bases between the two ends. Germline CDR1 KGHSH, CDR2 LQKENI. The CDR3 loop spans 13 amino acids. DNA of the CDR3: TGTGCCAGCTCAACCCAAGACAGTAATGAGCAGTACTTC. It yields the protein CASSTQDSNEQYF.

This clonotype was seen at least ten times. This chain's CDR3 is CASRAPVPPNEKLFF. CDR3 nucleotides: TGTGCCAGCAGGGCACCGGTACCACCGAATGAAAAACTGTTTTTT. The chain uses TRBV2 and TRBJ1-4; D is unclear. Germline loops: CDR1 SNHLY, CDR2 FYNNEI. The CDR3 is 15 amino acids. V dropped 6 bases and J dropped 5 bases, with 16 bases sitting between them.

This clonotype was seen repeatedly, ten times or more. The chain carries TRBV6-1 and TRBJ1-5; TRBD1 agrees at 9 bases. Germline CDR1 and CDR2: MNHNS and SASEGT. The CDR3 spans 16 residues. Trimming removed 1 base from V and 5 bases from J; junction bases left unmatched: 6. CDR3 protein: CASSEGRTGAYQPQHF. Here the CDR3 DNA reads TGTGCCAGCAGTGAAGGACGGACAGGGGCCTATCAGCCCCAGCATTTT.

In this sample, this clonotype turned up many times. The gene calls are TRBV6-5 and TRBJ2-2, with D possibly being TRBD1 (6 bases). From germline, CDR1 is MNHEY and CDR2 SVGAGI. V gave up 2 bases and J gave up 6 bases, with 7 bases separating them. The CDR3 contains 13 residues. This chain's CDR3 is CASSYEGAGELFF. The CDR3 bases are TGTGCCAGCAGTTACGAGGGGGCCGGGGAGCTGTTTTTT.

The chain couples TRBV6-2 or TRBV6-3 to TRBJ2-7; no reliable D call. CDR1 and CDR2 from the germline V gene are MNHEY and SVGEGT. There are 12 residues in the CDR3. V was clipped by 5 bases and J by 3 bases, with 8 bases between them. This CDR3 is CASSVWDYEQYF. CDR3 bases: TGTGCCAGCAGTGTTTGGGACTACGAGCAGTACTTC.

This clonotype occurred many times. The chain employs TRBV7-6 and TRBJ2-7; 10 nucleotides line up with TRBD2. Germline V gene lookup returns CDR1 SGHVS and CDR2 FNYEAQ. Losses at the gene ends were 4 bases for V and 6 bases for J; bases not matched to a gene: 12. The CDR3 is 16 residues long. In nucleotides, the CDR3 is TGTGCCAGCAGCTCCTTGACTAGCGGGTACCCCTCCGAGCAGTACTTC. Amino acid sequence: CASSSLTSGYPSEQYF.

The sample holds many counts of this clonotype. V gene TRBV7-9 combines with J gene TRBJ2-3, with D possibly matching TRBD2 (5 bases). Germline CDR1 is SEHNR and CDR2 is FQNEAQ (reference sequence). The CDR3 runs 13 residues. V gave up 1 base and J gave up 6 bases, with 8 bases separating them. The CDR3 sequence is CASSLVPGDTQYF. The DNA of the CDR3 is TGTGCCAGCAGCTTAGTTCCGGGGGATACGCAGTATTTT.

There are many counts of this clonotype. The rearrangement uses TRBV4-1 and TRBJ1-2; D gene ambiguous. Looked up from germline, CDR1 is MGHRA and CDR2 is YSYEKL. With 0 bases removed from V and 6 bases from J, the gap between germline ends came to 26 bases. This CDR3 spans 19 amino acids. The CDR3 sequence is CASSQEPVGVITSGDGYTF. The CDR3 DNA follows: TGCGCCAGCAGCCAAGAGCCGGTCGGAGTCATTACCTCTGGCGATGGCTACACCTTC.

This clonotype was counted at least ten times. The chain carries TRBV29-1 and TRBJ1-1; the match to TRBD1 covers 7 bases. The V gene end was trimmed by 6 bases and the J gene end by 11 bases; junction bases not matched to a gene: 18. Per germline, CDR1 SQVTM and CDR2 ANQGSEA. CDR3 length equals 14 residues. The CDR3 reads CSVRITDRKVRAFF. The CDR3 nucleotides read TGCAGCGTCCGAATTACGGACAGGAAAGTTAGGGCTTTCTTT.

This rearrangement joins TRBV12-3 or TRBV12-4 to TRBJ1-2; 7 nucleotides align to TRBD1. CDR3 length equals 13 residues. V lost 5 bases and J lost 7; bases outside the gene matches: 7. In nucleotides, the CDR3 is TGTGCCAGCAGTAACCGACAGGGTGTTGGCTACACCTTC. Its translation is CASSNRQGVGYTF.

This clonotype was picked up many times. This chain links TRBV18 with TRBJ2-1; D is ambiguous. There are 12 residues in the CDR3. Germline V CDR1 and CDR2: KGHSH, LQKENI. Trimming cost V 7 bases and J 8 bases, with 12 bases left between them. The DNA for the CDR3 is TGTGCCAGCTTCCTGAGCTGGGATGAGCAGTTCTTC. Translating gives CASFLSWDEQFF.

At least ten counts were recorded for this clonotype. The rearrangement uses TRBV20-1 and TRBJ2-7; no clear D. Germline CDR1 and CDR2: DFQATT and SNEGSKA (reference sequence). V lost 3 bases and J lost 2, with 14 bases in between. This CDR3 spans 14 amino acids. The CDR3 DNA is TGCAGTGCTAGGAGTATAGACAACCCCTACGAGCAGTACTTC. This translates into CSARSIDNPYEQYF.